Following are 20 T cell receptor beta chains from one sample sequenced in a study of PD-1 blockade in mismatch repair-deficient tumors. Time point: roughly 10-day in vitro stimulation with candidate neoantigen peptide 2. Using immunoSEQ multiplex PCR, the repertoire was profiled, and TCRdb retains in-frame clones only, with some absent. The sample contains some 10,000 clones, approximately 83% of which appear only once. Antigens of these TCRs are unknown. The input for sequencing was cells cultured in vitro, taken from a patient treated with pembrolizumab. The source of these receptors is an adult with mismatch repair-deficient cancer.

This rearrangement joins TRBV27 to TRBJ1-5, with 12 bases that match TRBD1. Germline values: CDR1 MNHEY, CDR2 SMNVEV (reference sequence). V lost 2 bases, J lost 6 bases, and 8 bases stayed unmatched. There are 17 residues in the CDR3. CDR3 in amino acids: CASSLMGGQGAGQPQHF. DNA for the CDR3: TGTGCCAGCAGTTTAATGGGGGGACAGGGGGCGGGTCAGCCCCAGCATTTT.

The rearrangement uses TRBV27 and TRBJ2-3; tentatively, D is TRBD1 or TRBD2 (6 bases each). With 8 bases removed from V and 0 bases from J, the gap between germline ends came to 12 bases. The CDR3 length is 14 residues. In germline, CDR1 is MNHEY, CDR2 SMNVEV (reference sequence). The CDR3, as DNA: TGTGCCAGCTATAGGGGGACTAGCACAGATACGCAGTATTTT. It is translated as CASYRGTSTDTQYF.

This chain connects TRBV2 to TRBJ1-5; weak D call: TRBD1 (6 bases). V lost 3 bases and J lost 0, with 12 bases in between. The germline CDR1 and CDR2 sequences are SNHLY and FYNNEI. CDR3 length: 16 residues. DNA of the CDR3: TGTGCCAGCAGTGAGGTAGGGGGTTATAGCAATCAGCCCCAGCATTTT. Encoded protein: CASSEVGGYSNQPQHF.

CDR3 loop: CASSHDRGSYEQYF. CDR3 nucleotide sequence: TGTGCCAGCAGTCATGACAGGGGCTCCTACGAGCAGTACTTC. The gene calls are TRBV7-9 and TRBJ2-7, with 8 bases fitting TRBD1. V dropped 6 bases and J dropped 0; count of bases not matched to a gene: 4. The V gene's germline CDR1 is SEHNR and CDR2 FQNEAQ (reference sequence). The CDR3 totals 14 residues.

DNA of the CDR3: TGTGCCAGTAAAATCGGCCTAGTCGTCTCCTACAATGAGCAGTTCTTC. Amino acid sequence: CASKIGLVVSYNEQFF. The V gene is TRBV19, the J gene TRBJ2-1; D is unresolved. Germline lookup yields CDR1 LNHDA and CDR2 SQIVND (reference sequence). The germline V and J ends were trimmed by 7 bases and 0 bases, with 16 bases remaining between them. There are 16 residues in the CDR3.

The chain has TRBV28 and TRBJ2-5, with 7 positions matching TRBD2. Germline V gene sequence: CDR1 MDHEN, CDR2 SYDVKM. The CDR3 sequence is 17 residues long. J was trimmed by 3 bases and V by 5 bases; bases with no gene match: 15. CDR3: CASSLRGAGLRKETQYF. The DNA for the CDR3 is TGTGCCAGCAGTCTCCGGGGTGCGGGACTACGTAAAGAGACCCAGTACTTC. The whole variable domain, filled in from reference TRBV28 and TRBJ2-5, reads DVKVTQSSRYLVKRTGEKVFLECVQDMDHENMFWYRQDPGLGLRLIYFSYDVKMKEKGDIPEGYSVSREKKERFSLILESASTNQTSMYLCASSLRGAGLRKETQYFGPGTRLLVL.

The rearrangement uses TRBV4-2 and TRBJ2-7; D perhaps matches TRBD2 (6 bases). This CDR3 contains 15 residues. The V end lost 1 base, the J end lost 2 bases, and 12 bases lay between the germline ends. The V gene's germline CDR1 is LGHNA and CDR2 YNFKEQ. The CDR3 DNA is TGTGCCAGCAGCCAAGCTTTTTGGGGGGCCTACGAGCAGTACTTC. It is translated as CASSQAFWGAYEQYF.

The chain has TRBV5-1 and TRBJ2-2; 11 nucleotides line up with TRBD2. Germline CDR1 reads SGHRS; CDR2 reads YFSETQ. CDR3 length: 17 amino acids. V lost 4 bases and J lost 7; bases outside the gene matches: 12. In DNA form, the CDR3 reads TGCGCCAGCAGCCCTCGGACTAGCGGGTTACTTTTCGGGGAGCTGTTTTTT. It specifies CASSPRTSGLLFGELFF.

The chain couples TRBV10-2 to TRBJ2-2, with D possibly called TRBD1 or TRBD2 (6 bases each). The CDR3 contains 14 residues. Germline V gene sequence: CDR1 WSHSY, CDR2 SAAADI. Trimming stripped 11 bases from V and 6 bases from J, with 19 bases between. The CDR3 protein is CAGAGQGDPGELFF. CDR3 in DNA: TGCGCCGGCGCGGGACAAGGGGATCCCGGGGAGCTGTTTTTT.

The V and J genes are TRBV6-1 and TRBJ1-1; D remains ambiguous. Germline lookup yields CDR1 MNHNS and CDR2 SASEGT. Trimming took off 2 bases at V and 0 bases at J, with 4 bases between the two ends. There are 13 residues in the CDR3. CDR3 coding DNA: TGTGCCAGCAGTGAACGCCTGAACACTGAAGCTTTCTTT. Translated: CASSERLNTEAFF.

This chain links TRBV15 with TRBJ2-2, with 10 bases fitting TRBD2. Germline CDR1 and CDR2: LNHNV and YYDKDF (reference sequence). After removal of 1 base from V and 6 bases from J, the junction contained 5 bases not matched to a gene. The CDR3 runs 16 residues. The CDR3 loop reads CATSRVEREGPGELFF. The CDR3 coding sequence is TGTGCCACCAGCAGAGTTGAGCGGGAGGGCCCCGGGGAGCTGTTTTTT.

The chain combines TRBV28 with TRBJ1-1; D remains unclear. Trimming shortened V by 1 base and J by 6 bases, and 3 bases separated the two germline ends. The CDR3 extends over 11 amino acids. Germline assignment: CDR1 MDHEN and CDR2 SYDVKM. Here the CDR3 reads CASSLYAEAFF. The CDR3 DNA is TGTGCCAGCAGTTTATATGCTGAAGCTTTCTTT.

This clone showed up just once. This rearrangement joins TRBV18 to TRBJ1-5, with 8 bases identical to TRBD1. Germline V gene data show CDR1 as KGHSH and CDR2 as LQKENI. CDR3 size: 16 residues. The ends lost 3 bases at V and 4 bases at J; junction bases unmatched: 8. The CDR3 loop reads CASSPQMTGDNQPQHF. The CDR3 DNA reads TGTGCCAGCTCACCGCAGATGACAGGGGATAATCAGCCCCAGCATTTT.

The chain employs TRBV7-6 and TRBJ2-2, with 7 positions matching TRBD2. CDR1 and CDR2 from the germline V gene are SGHVS and FNYEAQ. Losses at the gene ends were 5 bases for V and 0 bases for J; bases not matched to a gene: 3. There are 15 residues in the CDR3. CDR3 bases: TGTGCCAGCAGCCCCGGGACTACGAACACCGGGGAGCTGTTTTTT. Its protein is CASSPGTTNTGELFF.

The chain employs TRBV5-6 and TRBJ2-7; 9 positions agree with TRBD1. This CDR3 is built from 15 residues. Germline V gene lookup returns CDR1 SGHDT and CDR2 YYEEEE. V lost 4 bases and J lost 0; bases outside the gene matches: 5. CDR3 sequence: CASSPGTGFSYEQYF. CDR3 nucleotides: TGTGCCAGCAGCCCCGGGACAGGGTTCTCCTACGAGCAGTACTTC. Filled out from reference TRBV5-6 and TRBJ2-7, the complete variable domain reads DAGVTQSPTHLIKTRGQQVTLRCSPKSGHDTVSWYQQALGQGPQFIFQYYEEEERQRGNFPDRFSGHQFPNYSSELNVNALLLGDSALYLCASSPGTGFSYEQYFGPGTRLTVT.

This chain joins TRBV27 and TRBJ2-7; TRBD1 might be the D (5 bases). In germline, CDR1 is MNHEY, CDR2 SMNVEV (reference sequence). Trimming cost V 0 bases and J 3 bases, with 12 bases left between them. There are 15 residues in the CDR3. The CDR3 nucleotides are TGTGCCAGCAGTTTATCGTCAGGGCTCCACTACGAGCAGTACTTC. This gives the protein CASSLSSGLHYEQYF.

The gene calls are TRBV7-2 and TRBJ1-4; 8 bases fit TRBD1. The germline CDR1 and CDR2 sequences are SGHTA and FQGNSA. Trimming cost V 4 bases and J 7 bases; bases outside gene matches: 2. The length of the CDR3 is 13 residues. CDR3 nucleotide sequence: TGTGCCAGCAGCTCCGGACAGGGTGAAAAACTGTTTTTT. This codes for CASSSGQGEKLFF.

This chain connects TRBV29-1 to TRBJ1-1; TRBD1 is a possible D gene (5 bases). CDR3 length: 11 amino acids. V was shortened by 3 bases and J by 6 bases, with 8 bases between the two germline ends. Germline V lookup: CDR1 SQVTM, CDR2 ANQGSEA. CDR3 amino acids: CSVDRVPEAFF. Here the CDR3 DNA reads TGCAGCGTTGACAGGGTACCTGAAGCTTTCTTT.

V and J are TRBV7-3 and TRBJ2-3; possible D gene TRBD1, 5 bases. The V and J ends lost 8 bases and 5 bases respectively, with 11 bases between them. The CDR3 is made up of 12 amino acids. Germline V gene lookup returns CDR1 SGHTA and CDR2 FQGTGA. In DNA, the CDR3 is TGTGCCAGCGCCCAGGGATTAGATACGCAGTATTTT. It specifies CASAQGLDTQYF. The variable domain in full, completed from reference TRBV7-3 and TRBJ2-3, reads GAGVSQTPSNKVTEKGKYVELRCDPISGHTALYWYRQSLGQGPEFLIYFQGTGAADDSGLPNDRFFAVRPEGSVSTLKIQRTERGDSAVYLCASAQGLDTQYFGPGTRLTVL.

The chain recombines TRBV7-2 with TRBJ1-5; D not certain. The CDR3 runs to 12 residues. With 6 bases removed from V and 4 bases from J, the gap between germline ends came to 7 bases. Germline CDR1 is SGHTA and CDR2 is FQGNSA. The CDR3 spells CASRFLNQPQHF. CDR3 nucleotides: TGTGCCAGCAGGTTCTTGAATCAGCCCCAGCATTTT.